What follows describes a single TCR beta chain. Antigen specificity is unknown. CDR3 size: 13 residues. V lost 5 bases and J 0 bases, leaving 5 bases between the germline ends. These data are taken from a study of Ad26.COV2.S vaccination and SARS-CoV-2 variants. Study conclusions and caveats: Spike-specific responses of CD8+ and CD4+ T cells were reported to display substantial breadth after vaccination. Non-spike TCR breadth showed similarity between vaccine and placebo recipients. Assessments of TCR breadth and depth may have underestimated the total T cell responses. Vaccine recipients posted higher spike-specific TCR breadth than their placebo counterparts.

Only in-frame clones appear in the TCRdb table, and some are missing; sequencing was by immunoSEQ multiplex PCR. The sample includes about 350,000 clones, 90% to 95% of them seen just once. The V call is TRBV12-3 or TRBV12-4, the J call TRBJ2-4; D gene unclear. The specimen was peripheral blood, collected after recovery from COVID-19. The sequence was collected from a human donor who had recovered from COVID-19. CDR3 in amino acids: CASSVLAKNIQYF. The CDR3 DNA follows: TGTGCCAGCAGTGTATTAGCCAAAAACATTCAGTACTTC.